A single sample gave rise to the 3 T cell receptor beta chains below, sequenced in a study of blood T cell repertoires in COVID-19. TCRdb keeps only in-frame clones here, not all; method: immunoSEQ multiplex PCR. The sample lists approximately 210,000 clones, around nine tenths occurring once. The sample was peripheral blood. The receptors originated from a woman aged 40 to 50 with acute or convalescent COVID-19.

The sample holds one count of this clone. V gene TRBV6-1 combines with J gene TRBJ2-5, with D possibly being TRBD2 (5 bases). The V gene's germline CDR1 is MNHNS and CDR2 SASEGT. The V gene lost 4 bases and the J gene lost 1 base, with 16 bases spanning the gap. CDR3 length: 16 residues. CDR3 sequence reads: CASSGGNPYFQETQYF. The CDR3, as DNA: TGTGCCAGCAGTGGAGGGAACCCCTATTTCCAAGAGACCCAGTACTTC.

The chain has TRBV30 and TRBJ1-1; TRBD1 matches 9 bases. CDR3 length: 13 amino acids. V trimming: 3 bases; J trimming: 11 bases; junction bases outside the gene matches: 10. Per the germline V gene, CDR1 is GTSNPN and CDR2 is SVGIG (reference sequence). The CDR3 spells CAWRVPGQGNAFF. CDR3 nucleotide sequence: TGTGCCTGGAGGGTTCCGGGACAGGGCAATGCTTTCTTT.

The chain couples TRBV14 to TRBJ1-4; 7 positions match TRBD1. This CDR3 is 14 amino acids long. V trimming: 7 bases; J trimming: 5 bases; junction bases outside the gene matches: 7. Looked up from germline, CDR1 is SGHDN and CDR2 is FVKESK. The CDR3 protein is CASNSQGPNEKLFF. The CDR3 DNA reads TGTGCCAGCAACTCACAGGGGCCGAATGAAAAACTGTTTTTT.